The clone carrying this TCR beta chain was counted at least ten times. CDR3 regions were amplified by Arm-PCR using iRepertoire HTBI primers to build TCR beta libraries. TCRdb used MiXCR to reprocess the multiplex PCR reads, holding one entry per CDR3 protein. This table has hundreds of thousands of distinct CDR3 sequences, roughly 15% appearing once. This CDR3 contains 14 residues. Germline CDR1 reads MNHNS; CDR2 reads SASEGT. V was pared by 6 bases and J by 0 bases, with 3 bases of the junction left unmatched. The sample's time point: newly diagnosed GD, antithyroid drugs for less than 3 months. PBMCs were the source of the RNA used for TCR sequencing. The data derive from a study of regulatory T cells in long-lasting Graves disease. These data also formed part of another study, on T cells in Graves' hyperthyroidism and ophthalmopathy.

The chain carries TRBV6-1 and TRBJ1-1; TRBD1 matches 8 bases. The origin of this receptor is a woman in her twenties or thirties with Graves disease. This specimen consisted of peripheral blood mononuclear cells (PBMCs), obtained at new diagnosis, from a patient treated with antithyroid drugs. Written as DNA, the CDR3 is TGTGCCAGCAGGTCGACAGGGGTGAACACTGAAGCTTTCTTT. Its protein is CASRSTGVNTEAFF.